The 20 T cell receptor beta chains in this list originate from one sample, sequenced in a study of T cell repertoires in cytomegalovirus infection. Each CDR3 protein is one row after TCRdb ran MiXCR on the reads. The sample shows 200,000 to 300,000 distinct CDR3 sequences, about 13% of them seen only once. The specimen was PBMCs. All receptors come from a human donor in good health (CMV status not recorded). Some clones in this sample may be carry-over from other donors' samples.

This clonotype was detected a few times. The V and J genes are TRBV6-1 and TRBJ2-3, with TRBD2 as a possible D gene (6 bases). V lost 6 bases and J lost 6, with 10 bases in between. Germline V gene sequence: CDR1 MNHNS, CDR2 SASEGT. The CDR3 runs 12 residues. The CDR3 nucleotides read TGTGCCAGCAGCCCTCGGGAGGATACGCAGTATTTT. This encodes CASSPREDTQYF.

The V call is TRBV29-1, the J call TRBJ2-7; D remains unclear. The CDR3 runs to 12 residues. Germline V lookup: CDR1 SQVTM, CDR2 ANQGSEA. Deletions cut 4 bases from V and 1 base from J, with 8 bases between. CDR3 bases: TGCAGCGTTGCATTGGGTTCCTACGAGCAGTACTTC. This translates into CSVALGSYEQYF.

This clonotype was seen repeatedly, ten times or more. The chain joins TRBV20-1 to TRBJ1-1; no clear D. Germline CDR1 reads DFQATT; CDR2 reads SNEGSKA (reference sequence). Trimming cost V 6 bases and J 2 bases, with 16 bases left between them. This CDR3 is built from 14 residues. CDR3 coding DNA: TGCAGTGCCGCATTTGGGCGGGCCAACACTGAAGCTTTCTTT. Its translation: CSAAFGRANTEAFF.

The sample holds a few counts of this clonotype. The chain links TRBV10-2 to TRBJ1-5, with D possibly being TRBD1 (5 bases). Per germline, CDR1 WSHSY and CDR2 SAAADI. With 5 bases removed from V and 7 bases from J, the gap between germline ends came to 12 bases. This CDR3 has 13 residues. This CDR3 is CASSSGTKQPQHF. The CDR3 region has the DNA TGCGCCAGCAGTTCCGGGACTAAGCAGCCCCAGCATTTT.

In its sample, this clonotype was seen a few times. The rearrangement uses TRBV5-5 and TRBJ1-1; TRBD1 is a possible D gene (6 bases). The CDR3 is 14 residues long. CDR1 and CDR2 (germline): SGHKS, YYEKEE (reference sequence). V shed 3 bases and J shed 1 base, with 10 bases lying between them. The CDR3 here is CASSSRDTNTEAFF. In nucleotides, the CDR3 is TGTGCCAGCAGCTCCAGGGACACGAACACTGAAGCTTTCTTT. The whole variable domain, remainder taken from reference TRBV5-5 and TRBJ1-1, is DAGVTQSPTHLIKTRGQQVTLRCSPISGHKSVSWYQQVLGQGPQFIFQYYEKEERGRGNFPDRFSARQFPNYSSELNVNALLLGDSALYLCASSSRDTNTEAFFGQGTRLTVV.

This clonotype was seen many times. The V and J genes are TRBV7-2 and TRBJ1-1; D is perhaps TRBD1 (5 bases). V was clipped by 5 bases and J by 5 bases, with 18 bases between them. Germline V lookup: CDR1 SGHTA, CDR2 FQGNSA. The CDR3 contains 15 residues. CDR3 DNA sequence: TGTGCCAGCAGCCCTCAGACAGCCCGGGGGACTGAAGCTTTCTTT. Translated: CASSPQTARGTEAFF.

The chain links TRBV5-1 to TRBJ2-5, with a weak D call TRBD2 (6 bases). Trimming cost V 3 bases and J 3 bases, with 18 bases left between them. CDR3 length: 16 residues. Per germline, CDR1 SGHRS and CDR2 YFSETQ. The DNA of the CDR3 is TGCGCCAGCAGCTCATGGGGGACCGGGACTGAAGAGACCCAGTACTTC. Amino acids: CASSSWGTGTEETQYF.

This clonotype was observed once. The chain couples TRBV27 to TRBJ2-7; D is ambiguous. This CDR3 is 13 amino acids long. The germline V and J ends were trimmed by 3 bases and 0 bases, with 6 bases remaining between them. Per the germline V gene, CDR1 is MNHEY and CDR2 is SMNVEV (reference sequence). In DNA, the CDR3 is TGTGCCAGCAGTTTCCAATTCTCCTACGAGCAGTACTTC. Translated, it gives CASSFQFSYEQYF.

Only a few counts were recorded for this clonotype. This chain connects TRBV19 to TRBJ2-1; D may be TRBD1 (6 bases). There are 15 residues in the CDR3. The V end lost 2 bases, the J end lost 6 bases, and 14 bases lay between the germline ends. CDR1 is LNHDA, CDR2 SQIVND, per germline (reference sequence). The CDR3 DNA reads as TGTGCCAGTAGTATACCCAACCTACAGGGCAATGAGCAGTTCTTC. Its protein product is CASSIPNLQGNEQFF. Full variable domain (missing parts from reference TRBV19 and TRBJ2-1): DGGITQSPKYLFRKEGQNVTLSCEQNLNHDAMYWYRQDPGQGLRLIYYSQIVNDFQKGDIAEGYSVSREKKESFPLTVTSAQKNPTAFYLCASSIPNLQGNEQFFGPGTRLTVL.

The V and J genes are TRBV20-1 and TRBJ2-2; 8 nucleotides agree with TRBD2. Germline V gives CDR1 DFQATT, CDR2 SNEGSKA (reference sequence). V trimming: 0 bases; J trimming: 6 bases; junction bases outside the gene matches: 12. The CDR3 contains 17 residues. CDR3 sequence (DNA): TGCAGTGCTAGAGATCGGCAGGGAGCGGGAGCTTCCGGGGAGCTGTTTTTT. This translates into CSARDRQGAGASGELFF.

This clonotype was recorded at least ten times. This chain joins TRBV18 and TRBJ2-7; TRBD1 or TRBD2 may be the D gene (5 bases each). The V and J ends lost 6 bases and 0 bases respectively, with 15 bases between them. The V gene's germline CDR1 is KGHSH and CDR2 LQKENI. The CDR3 loop spans 15 amino acids. This CDR3 is CASSSLPGPSYEQYF. The CDR3 coding sequence is TGTGCCAGCTCTTCACTCCCGGGGCCCTCCTACGAGCAGTACTTC.

This clonotype was counted between two and nine times. This sequence joins TRBV29-1 and TRBJ1-2; tentative D call: TRBD1 (5 bases). The CDR3 totals 11 residues. Per germline, CDR1 SQVTM and CDR2 ANQGSEA. In DNA form, the CDR3 reads TGCAGTGCTACAGGAAGGGGTGGCTACACCTTC. It codes for CSATGRGGYTF.

This clonotype has a handful of counts. V gene TRBV11-1 combines with J gene TRBJ2-5; D is unresolved. Germline V CDR1 and CDR2: SGHAT, FQDESV (reference sequence). CDR3 length equals 15 residues. Between the trimmed V and J ends, which lost 0 bases and 2 bases, there was a span of 10 bases. The CDR3 coding sequence is TGTGCCAGCAGCTTAGCATTCAGCTCTCAAGAGACCCAGTACTTC. This codes for CASSLAFSSQETQYF.

The chain employs TRBV20-1 and TRBJ2-3; 7 bases are a match to TRBD1. The CDR3 length is 13 residues. The V segment lost 5 bases and the J segment 4 bases; nucleotides outside the gene matches: 6. CDR1 is DFQATT and CDR2 is SNEGSKA in the germline V gene (reference sequence). The CDR3 region is CSAYKTGADTQYF. The CDR3, as DNA: TGCAGTGCTTATAAAACAGGGGCAGATACGCAGTATTTT.

At least ten counts were recorded for this clonotype. The rearrangement uses TRBV4-1 and TRBJ1-2, with unresolved D. The germline CDR1 and CDR2 sequences are MGHRA and YSYEKL. The CDR3 totals 14 residues. V lost 1 base, J lost 4 bases, and 10 bases lay in between. The CDR3 loop reads CASSQAPGGYGYTF. The CDR3 nucleotides read TGCGCCAGCAGCCAAGCGCCAGGAGGCTATGGCTACACCTTC.

The chain recombines TRBV23-1 with TRBJ1-5; a weak D match, TRBD1 (5 bases). TRBV23-1 is an open reading frame whose function is uncertain. The length of the CDR3 is 15 residues. V lost 8 bases to trimming and J lost 0 bases, with 14 bases between them. The CDR3 nucleotides read TGCGCCAGCGTACACTGTGGACATAGCAATCAGCCCCAGCATTTT. Translated, it gives CASVHCGHSNQPQHF.

This clonotype was counted a few times. V usage is TRBV19 and J usage is TRBJ2-4; possible D gene TRBD1, 7 bases. The germline V gene encodes CDR1 LNHDA and CDR2 SQIVND (reference sequence). V dropped 5 bases and J dropped 1 base, with 12 bases sitting between them. The CDR3 has 15 amino acids. CDR3 protein: CASSPTGRAKNIQYF. The CDR3 DNA reads as TGTGCCAGTAGTCCGACAGGGAGGGCCAAAAACATTCAGTACTTC.

This chain connects TRBV20-1 to TRBJ1-2, with D unclear. The CDR3 consists of 11 residues. Germline-derived CDR1 and CDR2 are DFQATT and SNEGSKA (reference sequence). Trimming removed 4 bases at V and 5 bases at J, with 8 bases between. The CDR3 sequence is CSAIEGYGYTF. In DNA, the CDR3 is TGCAGTGCTATAGAGGGATATGGCTACACCTTC.

This clonotype was seen many times. The chain is built from TRBV6-2 or TRBV6-3 and TRBJ1-2; a possible D gene is TRBD1 (5 bases). V dropped 2 bases and J dropped 3 bases, with 10 bases sitting between them. Germline V gene lookup returns CDR1 MNHEY and CDR2 SVGEGT. CDR3 size: 14 residues. For the CDR3, the DNA is TGTGCCAGCAGTTACCGTAGGGACTACTATGGCTACACCTTC. Its protein is CASSYRRDYYGYTF.

This clonotype was detected many times. The DNA for the CDR3 is TGTGCCAGCAGTTTCGACAGGGCAGATACGCAGTATTTT. It codes for CASSFDRADTQYF. The V gene is TRBV6-6, the J gene TRBJ2-3, with 7 bases matching TRBD1. V shed 4 bases and J 4 bases; nucleotides not matched to a gene: 2. There are 13 residues in the CDR3. Germline CDR1 reads MNHNY; CDR2 reads SVGAGI (reference sequence).